This T cell receptor (beta chain) emerged from a study of control samples from healthy donors and cancer patients. Generated by immunoSEQ multiplex PCR, the TCRdb table keeps only in-frame clones and is missing some. The sample contains a few hundred thousand clones, around 90% of which appear only once. The CDR3 length is 15 residues. V lost 5 bases and J lost 9, with 20 bases in between. Germline assignment: CDR1 SGHAT and CDR2 FQNNGV. Sample: PBMCs. This chain joins TRBV11-2 and TRBJ2-1, with D perhaps matching TRBD2 (5 bases). The sequence was collected from a man in his forties with head and neck cancer. The CDR3 bases are TGTGCCAGCAGCCAAGGTATTAGCGATATATCTGAGCAGTTCTTC. Protein sequence: CASSQGISDISEQFF.